This entry lists 14 T cell receptor beta chains sequenced from one sample in a study of cytomegalovirus exposure and HLA in healthy donors. In the PCR, 60 Vbeta and 13 Jbeta primers were used. Sequencing was performed with immunoSEQ multiplex PCR; in TCRdb, only in-frame clones are kept and a portion is missing. This table has approximately 120,000 clones, roughly three quarters appearing once. Sequencing input: PBMCs. The receptor set was obtained from a woman aged 50 to 60 in good health and CMV-seropositive.

CDR3 bases: TGTGCCAGCAGTACTTCCCGGGGGGCTGAAGCTTTCTTT. It encodes CASSTSRGAEAFF. The chain carries TRBV6-6 and TRBJ1-1, with D possibly TRBD1 on 5 matching bases. V dropped 5 bases and J dropped 6 bases, with 13 bases sitting between them. The CDR3 has 13 residues. Germline values: CDR1 MNHNY, CDR2 SVGAGI (reference sequence).

The V call is TRBV9, the J call TRBJ2-5, with TRBD2 identical over 14 bases. The CDR3 extends over 15 amino acids. Trimming cost V 4 bases and J 4 bases; bases outside gene matches: 3. Germline values: CDR1 SGDLS, CDR2 YYNGEE. CDR3 region: CASSTGLAGVETQYF. Written as DNA, the CDR3 is TGTGCCAGCAGCACGGGACTAGCGGGAGTAGAGACCCAGTACTTC.

This clone is a singleton in its sample. This chain uses TRBV10-3 with TRBJ2-7, with TRBD1 identical over 11 bases. V was clipped by 6 bases and J by 6 bases; unmatched bases: 7. Germline V lookup: CDR1 ENHRY, CDR2 SYGVKD. This CDR3 region has 14 residues. For the CDR3, the DNA is TGTGCCATCAGCAATGGACAGGGGGCTGCCGAGCAGTACTTC. Its protein product is CAISNGQGAAEQYF.

This clone was found a few times. V is TRBV10-3 and J is TRBJ2-2; no clear D. Between the trimmed V and J ends, which lost 5 bases and 6 bases, there was a span of 4 bases. The CDR3 consists of 11 residues. Per germline, CDR1 ENHRY and CDR2 SYGVKD. CDR3 amino acids: CAISRAGELFF. CDR3 nucleotide sequence: TGTGCCATCAGTCGGGCCGGGGAGCTGTTTTTT.

This clone has just a few counts. The chain has TRBV2 and TRBJ1-4; D gene uncertain. CDR1 is SNHLY, CDR2 FYNNEI, per germline. There are 12 residues in the CDR3. Trimming pared 6 bases from V and 3 bases from J, leaving 5 bases between. CDR3 nucleotide sequence: TGTGCCAGCAGGCGCGCTAATGAAAAACTGTTTTTT. Amino acid sequence: CASRRANEKLFF.

This rearrangement joins TRBV12-2 to TRBJ2-6; no check of the table's D call, TRBD2, against the DNA was made. TRBV12-2 is tagged as a pseudogene. The CDR3 has 18 residues. CDR3: CASRLEAGGSSGANGLTF. CDR3 DNA: TGTGCAAGTCGCCTAGAAGCGGGAGGATCCTCTGGGGCCAACGGCCTGACTTTC.

The chain has TRBV5-1 and TRBJ1-3, with D perhaps matching TRBD1 (6 bases). V lost 4 bases to trimming and J lost 0 bases, with 14 bases between them. CDR3 size: 16 residues. The V gene's germline CDR1 is SGHRS and CDR2 YFSETQ. This chain's CDR3 is CASSRAGGDSGNTIYF. CDR3 coding DNA: TGCGCCAGCAGCCGAGCGGGGGGCGACTCTGGAAACACCATATATTTT.

The chain joins TRBV6-4 to TRBJ2-7; TRBD2 agrees at 10 bases. The V gene's germline CDR1 is MRHNA and CDR2 SNTAGT. The J segment lost 2 bases and the V segment lost 4 bases, leaving 8 bases of the junction unmatched. The CDR3 is made up of 16 amino acids. CDR3 in amino acids: CASSVLTSGATYEQYF. The CDR3, as DNA: TGTGCCAGCAGTGTTCTAACTAGCGGGGCTACCTACGAGCAGTACTTC.

The CDR3 DNA reads as TGTGCCAGCAGCTTAGAGGGGGGGTGGGGCAATCAGCCCCAGCATTTT. It yields the protein CASSLEGGWGNQPQHF. The genes are TRBV7-8 and TRBJ1-5; maybe TRBD1 (6 bases). This CDR3 has 16 residues. Germline V gene lookup returns CDR1 SGHVS and CDR2 FQNEAQ. Trimming stripped 1 base from V and 2 bases from J, with 12 bases between.

The rearrangement links TRBV7-3 to TRBJ2-7; 10 nucleotides align to TRBD1. CDR1 and CDR2 from the germline V gene are SGHTA and FQGTGA. The CDR3 totals 15 residues. J gave up 4 bases and V 5 bases, and 8 bases lay outside the gene matches. The CDR3 nucleotides read TGTGCCAGCAGCCCCTCCCGGGACAGGGGTTACGAGCAGTACTTC. Translating it yields CASSPSRDRGYEQYF. Looking up the rest from reference TRBV7-3 and TRBJ2-7 gives the full variable domain: GAGVSQTPSNKVTEKGKYVELRCDPISGHTALYWYRQSLGQGPEFLIYFQGTGAADDSGLPNDRFFAVRPEGSVSTLKIQRTERGDSAVYLCASSPSRDRGYEQYFGPGTRLTVT.

This clone was seen once. The chain recombines TRBV19 with TRBJ2-2; D uncertain. Deletions cut 5 bases from V and 5 bases from J, with 18 bases between. Germline values: CDR1 LNHDA, CDR2 SQIVND (reference sequence). The CDR3 totals 16 residues. CDR3 DNA sequence: TGTGCCAGTAGTTCGGTGGTTAGCCTAAGGACCGGGGAGCTGTTTTTT. This sequence encodes CASSSVVSLRTGELFF.

The genes are TRBV10-3 and TRBJ2-3; D unresolved. The length of the CDR3 is 15 residues. Germline CDR1 is ENHRY and CDR2 is SYGVKD. Trimming left V 0 bases short and J 0 bases short, with 7 bases between. The CDR3 nucleotides are TGTGCCATCAGTGAGTCTGAGGTTAGCACAGATACGCAGTATTTT. Its translation: CAISESEVSTDTQYF.

The chain couples TRBV2 to TRBJ1-4; TRBD1 might be the D (6 bases). Germline assignment: CDR1 SNHLY and CDR2 FYNNEI. Between the trimmed V and J ends, which lost 8 bases and 16 bases, there was a span of 17 bases. The CDR3 is 11 amino acids. The CDR3 sequence: CASSDVRGRFF. Written as DNA, the CDR3 is TGTGCCAGCTCCGATGTCAGGGGTCGGTTTTTT.

This clone was picked up one time. The V gene is TRBV6-4, the J gene TRBJ1-3, with D unresolved. The germline CDR1 and CDR2 sequences are MRHNA and SNTAGT. CDR3 length: 16 residues. Between the trimmed V and J ends, which lost 6 bases and 0 bases, there was a span of 15 bases. This CDR3 is CASRARLVASGNTIYF. For the CDR3, the DNA is TGTGCCAGCAGGGCCCGGTTGGTAGCCTCTGGAAACACCATATATTTT.